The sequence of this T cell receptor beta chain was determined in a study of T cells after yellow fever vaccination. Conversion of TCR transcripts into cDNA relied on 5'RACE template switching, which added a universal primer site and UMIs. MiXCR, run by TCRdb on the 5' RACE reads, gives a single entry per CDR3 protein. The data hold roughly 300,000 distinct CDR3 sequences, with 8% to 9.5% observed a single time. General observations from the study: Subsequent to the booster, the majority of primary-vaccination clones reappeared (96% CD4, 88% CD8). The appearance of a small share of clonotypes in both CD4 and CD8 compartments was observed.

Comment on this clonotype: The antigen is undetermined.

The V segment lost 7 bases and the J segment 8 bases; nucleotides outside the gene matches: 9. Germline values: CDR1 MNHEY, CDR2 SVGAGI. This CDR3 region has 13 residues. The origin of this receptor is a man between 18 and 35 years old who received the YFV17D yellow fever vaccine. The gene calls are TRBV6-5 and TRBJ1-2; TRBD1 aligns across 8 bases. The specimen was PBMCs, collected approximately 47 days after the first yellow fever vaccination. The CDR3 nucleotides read TGTGCCAGCACAATACAGGGGGGCGGCGGCTACACCTTC. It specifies CASTIQGGGGYTF.